The clone carrying this T cell receptor (beta chain) occurred many times. Germline V lookup: CDR1 DFQATT, CDR2 SNEGSKA (reference sequence). The CDR3 runs to 13 residues. V dropped 3 bases and J dropped 5 bases, with 11 bases sitting between them. TCR beta CDR3 sequences were amplified from RNA transcripts. Researchers ran a first-round RT-PCR on the TCR CDR3 using the HTBI primer set. TCRdb itself ran the multiplex PCR reads through MiXCR, one entry per CDR3 protein. The profile shows approximately 370,000 distinct CDR3 sequences, 15% of them singletons. The sample originates from a study of T cells in Graves' hyperthyroidism and ophthalmopathy. Across the study: Peripheral blood specimens were obtained at initial diagnosis, prior to any treatment.

Input material: blood. The receptor was derived from a woman aged 25-40 years with Graves' hyperthyroidism. The rearrangement joins TRBV20-1 to TRBJ2-1; the D call may be TRBD1 or TRBD2 (5 bases each). The CDR3 DNA follows: TGCAGTGCTAGCAGGGCGGAGGACAATGAGCAGTTCTTC. This encodes CSASRAEDNEQFF.